These 17 T cell receptor beta chains were sequenced from one sample in a study of T cells in Graves' hyperthyroidism and ophthalmopathy. RNA transcripts yielded amplified TCR beta CDR3 regions. The study used the HTBI primer set for a first-round RT-PCR of the TCR CDR3. TCRdb called the multiplex PCR reads again in MiXCR, with one record for every CDR3 protein. The sample yields hundreds of thousands of distinct CDR3 sequences, approximately 23% seen once. What was sequenced was blood. The origin of the receptors is a woman between 65 and 79 years old with Graves' ophthalmopathy.

This clonotype was counted ten times or more. The chain carries TRBV11-3 and TRBJ1-1; no firm D call. V was cut by 1 base and J by 6 bases, with 9 bases left in between. The germline V gene has CDR1 SGHNT and CDR2 YENEEA. CDR3 length equals 13 residues. The DNA for the CDR3 is TGTGCCAGCAGCTTAGGGGGTGTCGCTGAAGCTTTCTTT. As protein: CASSLGGVAEAFF. Based on the CDR3 plus reference TRBV11-3 and TRBJ1-1, the full variable domain is EAGVVQSPRYKIIEKKQPVAFWCNPISGHNTLYWYLQNLGQGPELLIRYENEEAVDDSQLPKDRFSAERLKGVDSTLKIQPAELGDSAVYLCASSLGGVAEAFFGQGTRLTVV.

In this sample, this clonotype turned up a few times. V is TRBV11-1 and J is TRBJ2-3, with D perhaps given as TRBD1 or TRBD2 (5 bases each). The V end lost 1 base, the J end lost 2 bases, and 16 bases lay between the germline ends. The CDR3 totals 17 residues. Germline CDR1 reads SGHAT; CDR2 reads FQDESV (reference sequence). CDR3 in amino acids: CASSLGTGAGHTDTQYF. CDR3 coding DNA: TGTGCCAGCAGCTTAGGGACCGGGGCAGGGCACACAGATACGCAGTATTTT. Based on the CDR3 plus reference TRBV11-1 and TRBJ2-3, the full variable domain is EAEVAQSPRYKITEKSQAVAFWCDPISGHATLYWYRQILGQGPELLVQFQDESVVDDSQLPKDRFSAERLKGVDSTLKIQPAELGDSAMYLCASSLGTGAGHTDTQYFGPGTRLTVL.

The V call is TRBV30, the J call TRBJ2-2; D gene unclear. Per germline, CDR1 GTSNPN and CDR2 SVGIG (reference sequence). V lost 0 bases and J lost 0, with 5 bases in between. This CDR3 comprises 14 residues. CDR3 sequence (DNA): TGTGCCTGGAGTGTACCAGCGAACACCGGGGAGCTGTTTTTT. Its protein is CAWSVPANTGELFF.

V gene TRBV4-3 combines with J gene TRBJ1-2; no definite D call. CDR3 length: 15 amino acids. V shed 0 bases and J shed 2 bases, with 10 bases lying between them. Germline values: CDR1 LGHNA, CDR2 YSLEER. The CDR3 coding sequence is TGCGCCAGCAGCCAAGAGATTGGTTCGAACTATGGCTACACCTTC. It translates to CASSQEIGSNYGYTF.

V gene TRBV12-3 or TRBV12-4 combines with J gene TRBJ2-1; 10 nucleotides align to TRBD2. The CDR3 is 16 amino acids. Trimming removed 8 bases from V and 8 bases from J; junction bases left unmatched: 15. CDR3 protein: CASAPPAGGPWDEQFF. CDR3 in DNA: TGTGCCAGCGCCCCCCCAGCGGGAGGGCCTTGGGATGAGCAGTTCTTC.

The chain combines TRBV19 with TRBJ2-7, with D perhaps TRBD2 (6 bases). Germline CDR1 reads LNHDA; CDR2 reads SQIVND (reference sequence). The V gene lost 1 base and the J gene lost 2 bases, with 12 bases spanning the gap. The CDR3 totals 15 residues. CDR3 nucleotide sequence: TGTGCCAGTAGTATAGTTTGGACTACGGCCTACGAGCAGTACTTC. Translation gives CASSIVWTTAYEQYF.

This clonotype was seen more than once but under ten times. This sequence joins TRBV10-3 and TRBJ2-7, with 11 bases aligning to TRBD2. With V trimmed by 2 bases and J by 3 bases, 9 bases remained unmatched. There are 17 residues in the CDR3. Per the germline V gene, CDR1 is ENHRY and CDR2 is SYGVKD. CDR3 in DNA: TGTGCCATCAGTGAGGGGGGGGGACTAGCGGACCTCTACGAGCAGTACTTC. It encodes CAISEGGGLADLYEQYF.

The table lists this clonotype with a few counts. V usage is TRBV11-2 and J usage is TRBJ1-1; TRBD1 aligns across 7 bases. Trimming cost V 6 bases and J 3 bases; bases outside gene matches: 4. The germline CDR1 and CDR2 sequences are SGHAT and FQNNGV. The CDR3 length is 13 residues. The CDR3 region has the DNA TGTGCCAGCAGAAGACAGGGTGACACTGAAGCTTTCTTT. Amino acid sequence: CASRRQGDTEAFF.

In regard to this clonotype: Just one base apart from a much larger clone, this may be a read error. J is TRBJ2-1 and V is TRBV2; 10 bases are a match to TRBD2. V lost 7 bases to trimming and J lost 9 bases; unmatched junction nucleotides: 12. There are 15 residues in the CDR3. Germline lookup yields CDR1 SNHLY and CDR2 FYNNEI. CDR3 in DNA: TGTGCCAGCAAATTTGGGGCTAGCGGGAGCCGTGAGCAGTTCTTC. It is translated as CASKFGASGSREQFF.

This clonotype was detected many times. V is TRBV28 and J is TRBJ2-2; D ambiguous. Trimming removed 7 bases from V and 0 bases from J, with 6 bases in between. CDR3 length equals 13 residues. CDR1 and CDR2 (germline): MDHEN, SYDVKM. The CDR3 region has the DNA TGTGCCAGCACCCTAACGAACACCGGGGAGCTGTTTTTT. This gives the protein CASTLTNTGELFF.

The chain combines TRBV29-1 with TRBJ2-4; possible D gene TRBD2, 7 bases. This CDR3 contains 13 residues. V dropped 6 bases and J dropped 5 bases, with 14 bases sitting between them. The germline V gene encodes CDR1 SQVTM and CDR2 ANQGSEA. The DNA for the CDR3 is TGCAGCGTGTCGGGGGGCAGACAAAACATTCAGTACTTC. It encodes CSVSGGRQNIQYF.

The chain uses TRBV5-1 and TRBJ2-1; 9 bases are shared with TRBD1. The J segment lost 7 bases and the V segment lost 2 bases, leaving 7 bases of the junction unmatched. Germline loops: CDR1 SGHRS, CDR2 YFSETQ. This CDR3 is 15 amino acids long. The CDR3, as DNA: TGCGCCAGCAGCTTCTATGGGACAGGGAATAATGAGCAGTTCTTC. Its protein product is CASSFYGTGNNEQFF.

The gene calls are TRBV7-2 and TRBJ1-3; 11 nucleotides line up with TRBD1. V gave up 2 bases and J gave up 2 bases; unmatched junction bases: 5. This CDR3 has 17 residues. In germline, CDR1 is SGHTA, CDR2 FQGNSA. The CDR3 DNA reads as TGTGCCAGCAGCTTAACACTGGGACAGGGGGCTGGAAACACCATATATTTT. Translated: CASSLTLGQGAGNTIYF.

V is TRBV20-1 and J is TRBJ2-1; no clear D. The germline V gene encodes CDR1 DFQATT and CDR2 SNEGSKA (reference sequence). The CDR3 is 11 residues long. Deletions cut 7 bases from V and 5 bases from J, with 9 bases between. The CDR3 loop is CSVGHNNEQFF. The DNA for the CDR3 is TGCAGTGTTGGTCATAACAATGAGCAGTTCTTC.

This clonotype has ten or more counts. The rearrangement uses TRBV20-1 and TRBJ1-1, with D maybe TRBD1 (6 bases). The CDR3 runs 13 residues. Trimming left V 3 bases short and J 1 base short, with 9 bases between. Germline-derived CDR1 and CDR2 are DFQATT and SNEGSKA (reference sequence). This chain's CDR3 is CSARRTANTEAFF. The CDR3 DNA sequence: TGCAGTGCTAGGCGGACAGCGAACACTGAAGCTTTCTTT.

This clonotype was counted a few times. The CDR3 DNA reads TGCGCCAGCAGCTCCCTGCTCGGGGCGAACACTGAAGCTTTCTTT. It is translated as CASSSLLGANTEAFF. V gene TRBV5-1 combines with J gene TRBJ1-1; D may be TRBD1 (5 bases). CDR1 SGHRS and CDR2 YFSETQ come from the germline V gene. V gave up 3 bases and J gave up 1 base, with 13 bases separating them. The length of the CDR3 is 15 residues.

This clonotype was counted a few times. The rearrangement links TRBV10-3 to TRBJ2-1, with D possibly called TRBD1 or TRBD2 (5 bases each). The CDR3 sequence is 11 residues long. V was trimmed by 8 bases and J by 6 bases, leaving 8 bases between them. Germline lookup yields CDR1 ENHRY and CDR2 SYGVKD. The CDR3 coding sequence is TGTGCCATCGCAGGGACCAATGAGCAGTTCTTC. Protein: CAIAGTNEQFF.